Each of the 23 T cell receptor beta chains below was sequenced from the same sample in a study of T cell responses to AZD1222 COVID-19 vaccine. The data were produced by immunoSEQ multiplex PCR, yet TCRdb's version contains in-frame clones alone and is incomplete. The sample lists about 130,000 clones; about 91% were seen once. This specimen was peripheral blood, taken on day 0 of AZD1222 vaccination. The source is an adult in good health.

The chain has TRBV21-1 and TRBJ2-5. TRBV21-1 is designated a pseudogene. The CDR3 has 13 amino acids. The CDR3: CASNPSRDETQYF. The CDR3 region has the DNA TGTGCCAGCAATCCGTCACGGGACGAGACCCAGTACTTC.

This clone was seen a handful of times. The CDR3 DNA is TGTGCCAGCAGCTGGGACAGTTACGAGCAGTACTTC. Amino acid sequence: CASSWDSYEQYF. The V gene is TRBV5-4, the J gene TRBJ2-7, with TRBD1 identical over 7 bases. The CDR3 covers 12 residues. V gave up 3 bases and J gave up 4 bases; unmatched junction bases: 1. Germline CDR1 SGHNT, CDR2 YYREEE (reference sequence).

This chain joins TRBV19 and TRBJ1-4; D gene ambiguous. Germline CDR1 and CDR2: LNHDA and SQIVND (reference sequence). The V gene lost 1 base and the J gene lost 8 bases, with 11 bases spanning the gap. The CDR3 totals 14 residues. The CDR3 protein is CASSIGTLREKLFF. The CDR3, as DNA: TGTGCCAGTAGTATAGGAACCCTAAGGGAAAAACTGTTTTTT.

Note on this clone: The same CDR3 also results from other DNA sequences found in this sample. Here the CDR3 reads CASSLSSYNEQFF. In DNA form, the CDR3 reads TGCGCCAGCAGCTTGTCCAGCTACAATGAGCAGTTCTTC. The J gene is TRBJ2-1, the V gene TRBV5-1; D is unclear. Trimming removed 1 base from V and 3 bases from J, with 5 bases in between. The CDR3 is 13 amino acids. The germline CDR1 and CDR2 sequences are SGHRS and YFSETQ.

V is TRBV4-1 and J is TRBJ1-5; the D is unclear. Trimming left V 1 base short and J 2 bases short, with 6 bases between. Looked up from germline, CDR1 is MGHRA and CDR2 is YSYEKL. CDR3 size: 14 residues. CDR3 coding DNA: TGCGCCAGCAGCCAAGCTACAGGCAATCAGCCCCAGCATTTT. Encoded protein: CASSQATGNQPQHF.

The CDR3 region is CASISDGGNTEAFF. The DNA of the CDR3 is TGTGCCAGCATCTCCGATGGGGGGAACACTGAAGCTTTCTTT. The rearrangement links TRBV6-5 to TRBJ1-1, with a possible D match to TRBD1 (5 bases). This CDR3 comprises 14 residues. Per the germline V gene, CDR1 is MNHEY and CDR2 is SVGAGI. V lost 7 bases to trimming and J lost 1 base, with 13 bases between them.

V usage is TRBV30 and J usage is TRBJ1-3; no definite D call. Germline V gene lookup returns CDR1 GTSNPN and CDR2 SVGIG (reference sequence). Trimming stripped 4 bases from V and 2 bases from J, with 18 bases between. The CDR3 runs 16 residues. CDR3 in DNA: TGTGCCTGGACGAGGGATCGAATGAATACTGGAAACACCATATATTTT. Its translation: CAWTRDRMNTGNTIYF.

J is TRBJ2-7 and V is TRBV7-2; a possible D gene is TRBD2 (5 bases). Germline V lookup: CDR1 SGHTA, CDR2 FQGNSA. The CDR3 runs 16 residues. Trimming pared 2 bases from V and 6 bases from J, leaving 20 bases between. CDR3 in amino acids: CASSLKVGSPTGEQYF. Here the CDR3 DNA reads TGTGCCAGCAGCTTAAAGGTGGGGAGTCCCACTGGCGAGCAGTACTTC.

This chain connects TRBV10-1 to TRBJ2-2, with 10 bases aligning to TRBD1. V lost 6 bases to trimming and J lost 4 bases; unmatched junction nucleotides: 2. The CDR3 loop spans 14 amino acids. Germline V lookup: CDR1 WNHNN, CDR2 SYGVQD (reference sequence). In DNA form, the CDR3 reads TGCGCCAGCAGAAGGACAGGGGGCACCGGGGAGCTGTTTTTT. Translating gives CASRRTGGTGELFF.

This chain joins TRBV6-5 and TRBJ2-2, with D possibly TRBD2 on 5 matching bases. The CDR3 runs 15 residues. The V end lost 0 bases, the J end lost 5 bases, and 10 bases lay between the germline ends. CDR1 is MNHEY and CDR2 is SVGAGI in the germline V gene. The CDR3 loop is CASSYSNPGTGELFF. CDR3 coding DNA: TGTGCCAGCAGTTACTCGAATCCGGGAACCGGGGAGCTGTTTTTT.

The chain is built from TRBV6-5 and TRBJ1-5; TRBD1 is a possible D gene (5 bases). This CDR3 spans 16 amino acids. Trimming stripped 6 bases from V and 1 base from J, with 16 bases between. Germline V gives CDR1 MNHEY, CDR2 SVGAGI. CDR3 protein: CASRYGEGRSNQPQHF. The CDR3 region has the DNA TGTGCCAGCAGGTACGGGGAGGGGCGCAGCAATCAGCCCCAGCATTTT.

This chain joins TRBV13 and TRBJ2-5; 8 nucleotides agree with TRBD2. Trimming removed 0 bases from V and 5 bases from J; junction bases left unmatched: 11. This CDR3 contains 17 residues. CDR1 PRHDT and CDR2 FYEKMQ come from the germline V gene (reference sequence). The CDR3 loop reads CASSLGGPAGGGETQYF. As DNA, the CDR3 is TGTGCCAGCAGCTTAGGAGGACCGGCGGGAGGCGGGGAGACCCAGTACTTC.

The rearrangement uses TRBV18 and TRBJ1-2, with a tentative D call TRBD1 (6 bases). The CDR3 loop spans 16 amino acids. Trimming shortened V by 3 bases and J by 2 bases, and 16 bases separated the two germline ends. Germline CDR1 KGHSH, CDR2 LQKENI. CDR3 in amino acids: CASSPKDRSANYGYTF. In nucleotides, the CDR3 is TGTGCCAGCTCACCCAAAGACAGGTCTGCCAACTATGGCTACACCTTC.

The chain joins TRBV5-1 to TRBJ2-5; a possible D gene is TRBD2 (6 bases). The CDR3 spans 12 residues. CDR1 is SGHRS, CDR2 YFSETQ, per germline. The germline V and J ends were trimmed by 7 bases and 5 bases, with 12 bases remaining between them. The CDR3 reads CASGRSGETQYF. The CDR3 bases are TGCGCCAGCGGCAGGAGCGGGGAGACCCAGTACTTC.

The rearrangement joins TRBV5-1 to TRBJ2-7; D not certain. V was shortened by 0 bases and J by 2 bases, with 15 bases between the two germline ends. This CDR3 comprises 16 residues. Germline loops: CDR1 SGHRS, CDR2 YFSETQ. In nucleotides, the CDR3 is TGCGCCAGCAGCTTGGTCGAATGGGATCCCACCTACGAGCAGTACTTC. It translates to CASSLVEWDPTYEQYF.

The V and J genes are TRBV30 and TRBJ2-5; D remains unclear. The CDR3 covers 13 residues. Germline values: CDR1 GTSNPN, CDR2 SVGIG (reference sequence). V was pared by 3 bases and J by 5 bases, with 13 bases between. CDR3 DNA sequence: TGTGCCTGGAGGCCCCCAAATTTGGAGACCCAGTACTTC. Encoded protein: CAWRPPNLETQYF. The full variable domain, completed using reference TRBV30 and TRBJ2-5, is SQTIHQWPATLVQPVGSPLSLECTVEGTSNPNLYWYRQAAGRGLQLLFYSVGIGQISSEVPQNLSASRPQDRQFILSSKKLLLSDSGFYLCAWRPPNLETQYFGPGTRLLVL.

This clone is a singleton in its sample. The chain joins TRBV5-1 to TRBJ1-1; 7 bases are a match to TRBD1. The CDR3 runs 15 residues. The germline gives CDR1 SGHRS, CDR2 YFSETQ. V was clipped by 4 bases and J by 1 base; unmatched bases: 7. CDR3 coding DNA: TGCGCCAGCAGCGTGTACAGGGGTGAGAACACTGAAGCTTTCTTT. Translating gives CASSVYRGENTEAFF.

V and J are TRBV6-5 and TRBJ1-3; maybe TRBD1 (5 bases). Germline CDR1 reads MNHEY; CDR2 reads SVGAGI. V was clipped by 6 bases and J by 4 bases, with 16 bases between them. CDR3 length: 15 amino acids. The CDR3 spells CASSHATGDGNTIYF. The CDR3 DNA is TGTGCCAGCAGCCACGCCACGGGGGACGGAAACACCATATATTTT.

This chain connects TRBV4-3 to TRBJ1-1; the D is unclear. CDR3 length: 16 residues. The V and J ends lost 3 bases and 8 bases respectively, with 22 bases between them. Germline V gives CDR1 LGHNA, CDR2 YSLEER. Written as DNA, the CDR3 is TGCGCCAGCAGCCACATCCCTAGCTTAGGTGGCACCGAAGCTTTCTTT. Residues: CASSHIPSLGGTEAFF.

The rearrangement links TRBV4-1 to TRBJ1-2; no clear D gene. The CDR3 covers 14 residues. V dropped 3 bases and J dropped 6 bases, with 14 bases sitting between them. Germline V CDR1 and CDR2: MGHRA, YSYEKL. The CDR3 protein is CASSQITLADGYTF. The CDR3 region has the DNA TGCGCCAGCAGCCAGATAACCCTTGCGGATGGCTACACCTTC.

V usage is TRBV7-9 and J usage is TRBJ2-7, with a weak D call TRBD1 (6 bases). V lost 1 base and J 4 bases, leaving 11 bases between the germline ends. The CDR3 consists of 14 residues. Germline V gives CDR1 SEHNR, CDR2 FQNEAQ (reference sequence). The CDR3 loop reads CASSLDRVGYEQYF. CDR3 DNA sequence: TGTGCCAGCAGCTTAGACAGGGTTGGGTACGAGCAGTACTTC.

CDR3: CASSLGRNLPQHF. In nucleotides, the CDR3 is TGTGCCAGCAGCTTGGGACGGAACCTGCCCCAGCATTTT. The gene calls are TRBV5-6 and TRBJ1-5, with no clear D. V was trimmed by 0 bases and J by 9 bases, leaving 10 bases between them. The CDR3 spans 13 residues. CDR1 is SGHDT and CDR2 is YYEEEE in the germline V gene. Full variable domain (rest looked up from reference TRBV5-6 and TRBJ1-5): DAGVTQSPTHLIKTRGQQVTLRCSPKSGHDTVSWYQQALGQGPQFIFQYYEEEERQRGNFPDRFSGHQFPNYSSELNVNALLLGDSALYLCASSLGRNLPQHFGDGTRLSIL.

The V gene is TRBV2, the J gene TRBJ2-7; D is perhaps TRBD1 or TRBD2 (5 bases each). This CDR3 is 16 amino acids long. V lost 7 bases to trimming and J lost 6 bases, with 25 bases between them. Per germline, CDR1 SNHLY and CDR2 FYNNEI. The CDR3 DNA reads TGTGCCAGCACCAGGGACCGTCCCCAGGTCGATAGCGAGCAGTACTTC. This translates into CASTRDRPQVDSEQYF.